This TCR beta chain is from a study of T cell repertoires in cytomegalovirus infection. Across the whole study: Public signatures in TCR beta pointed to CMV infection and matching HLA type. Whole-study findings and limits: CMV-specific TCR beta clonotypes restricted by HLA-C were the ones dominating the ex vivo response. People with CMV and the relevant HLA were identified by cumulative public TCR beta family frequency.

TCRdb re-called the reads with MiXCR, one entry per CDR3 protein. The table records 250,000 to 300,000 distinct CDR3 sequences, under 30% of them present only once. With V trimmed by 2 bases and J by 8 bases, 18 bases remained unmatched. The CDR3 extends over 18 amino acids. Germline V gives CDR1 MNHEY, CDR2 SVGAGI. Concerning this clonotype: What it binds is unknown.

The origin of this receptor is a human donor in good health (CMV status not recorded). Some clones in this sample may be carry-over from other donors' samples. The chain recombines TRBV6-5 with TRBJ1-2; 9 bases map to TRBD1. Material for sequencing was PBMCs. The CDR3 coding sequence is TGTGCCAGCAGTTACCCAAGAGGACCCGGACAGGGGATCGGGGGCTACACCTTC. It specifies CASSYPRGPGQGIGGYTF.